This T cell receptor beta chain was sequenced during a study of radiotherapy plus CTLA-4 blockade in lung cancer. General study results and limits: Among blood TCR repertoires after radiotherapy plus ipilimumab, tumor-derived clones expanded.

Concerning this clone itself: Its antigen is undetermined.

TCRdb's table, derived via immunoSEQ multiplex PCR, lists solely in-frame clones and lacks some. The data hold roughly 45,000 clones, with roughly 65% observed a single time. The CDR3 is 15 residues long. Trimming took off 7 bases at V and 0 bases at J, with 15 bases between the two ends. Germline CDR1 is MNHNS and CDR2 is SASEGT. This TCR came from a human donor with non-small cell lung cancer who had a partial response to radiotherapy plus ipilimumab. Sequenced here: peripheral blood, sampled from a patient treated with radiotherapy plus ipilimumab. The chain is built from TRBV6-1 and TRBJ1-2; a weak D match, TRBD1 (6 bases). CDR3 sequence (DNA): TGTGCCAGCACGGAGAATTGGGGGCCTAACTATGGCTACACCTTC. Translation gives CASTENWGPNYGYTF.